This is a list of T cell receptor beta chains from one sample in a study of blood T cell repertoires in COVID-19. This table comes from immunoSEQ multiplex PCR, and its TCRdb copy is limited to in-frame clones, with some not included. The sample yields some 180,000 clones, approximately 91% seen once. Material for sequencing was peripheral blood. All receptors derive from a man between 18 and 29 years old with COVID-19, enrolled during active disease. Both conserved end residues are part of each CDR3. The order of the fields is CDR3 length, clone size, V gene, J gene, D gene, CDR3 DNA, CDR3 protein. The D gene is left open where the match is weak. The size of a clone is reported for some rows only, either as once, few or many, or as a class for expanded clones.

13	-	TRBV12-3/TRBV12-4	TRBJ2-1	-	TGTGCCAGCAGTTTGGTTCTGGGCCAAAAGCCGTTCTTC	CASSLVLGQKPFF
12	-	TRBV30	TRBJ1-3	-	TGTGCCTGGAGTCCTACCATAAACACCATATATTTT	CAWSPTINTIYF
16	-	TRBV7-8	TRBJ2-2	-	TGTGCCAGCAGACCAGGGGCTTTTTCGAACACCGGGGAGCTGTTTTTT	CASRPGAFSNTGELFF
18	-	TRBV4-3	TRBJ1-3	-	TGCGCCAGCAGCCAAGCCCACCCCCGCGGCCTCTCTGGAAACACCATATATTTT	CASSQAHPRGLSGNTIYF
13	-	TRBV20-1	TRBJ1-5	TRBD1	TGCAGTGCCAGTCAGGGGGCGGGTCAGCCCCAGCATTTT	CSASQGAGQPQHF
15	-	TRBV6-6	TRBJ2-3	-	TGTGCCAGCACCAATCGGGGAGTCCTGTCAGATACGCAGTATTTT	CASTNRGVLSDTQYF
17	-	TRBV21-1	TRBJ1-5	-	TGTGCCAGCAGACACGAGGGGACAGAATATAGCAATCAGCCCCAGCATTTT	CASRHEGTEYSNQPQHF
13	once	TRBV29-1	TRBJ1-4	-	TGCAGCGTTCGGACAGAACTTAATGAAAAACTGTTTTTT	CSVRTELNEKLFF
12	-	TRBV27	TRBJ2-3	-	TGTGCCAGCAGTTTAGGGAGGAATACGCAGTATTTT	CASSLGRNTQYF
15	-	TRBV6-5	TRBJ2-7	-	TGTGCCAGCAGTTACCGGGTCAGTTTGATATACGAGCAGTACTTC	CASSYRVSLIYEQYF
16	-	TRBV7-2	TRBJ2-3	TRBD2	TGTGCCAGCAGCAAAGGACTAGCGGGAGGGGGAGATACGCAGTATTTT	CASSKGLAGGGDTQYF
14	-	TRBV27	TRBJ2-7	TRBD1	TGTGCCAGCAAGAGGACAGGTAGCTCCTACGAGCAGTACTTC	CASKRTGSSYEQYF
16	-	TRBV28	TRBJ1-5	TRBD1	TGTGCCAGCAGTTTCGGGACAGGGTATGGCAATCAGCCCCAGCATTTT	CASSFGTGYGNQPQHF
15	-	TRBV11-3	TRBJ2-2	-	TGTGCCAGCAGCCTCTACGGGGCGAACACCGGGGAGCTGTTTTTT	CASSLYGANTGELFF
16	-	TRBV6-6	TRBJ1-4	TRBD1	TGTGCCAGCAGTTACTCGGACAGGGACCCTAATGAAAAACTGTTTTTT	CASSYSDRDPNEKLFF
16	once	TRBV27	TRBJ2-7	TRBD1	TGTGCCAGCAGGACAGCCGGGACAGGGATTAGCTACGAGCAGTACTTC	CASRTAGTGISYEQYF